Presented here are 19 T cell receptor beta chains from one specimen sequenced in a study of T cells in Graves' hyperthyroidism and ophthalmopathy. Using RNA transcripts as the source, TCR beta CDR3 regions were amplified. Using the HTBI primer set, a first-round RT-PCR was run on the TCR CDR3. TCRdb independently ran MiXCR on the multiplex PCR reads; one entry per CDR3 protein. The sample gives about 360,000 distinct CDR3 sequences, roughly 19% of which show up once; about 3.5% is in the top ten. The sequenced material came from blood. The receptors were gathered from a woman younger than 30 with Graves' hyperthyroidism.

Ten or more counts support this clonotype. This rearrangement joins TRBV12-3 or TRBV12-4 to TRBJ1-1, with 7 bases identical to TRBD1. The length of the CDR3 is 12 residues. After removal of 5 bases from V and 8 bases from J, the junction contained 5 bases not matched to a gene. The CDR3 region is CASSAGTDEAFF. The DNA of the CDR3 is TGTGCCAGCAGTGCCGGGACAGACGAAGCTTTCTTT.

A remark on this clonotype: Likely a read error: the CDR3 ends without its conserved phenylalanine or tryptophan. The CDR3 sequence is CASSSVGWEQYL. CDR3 DNA: TGTGCCAGCAGCTCCGTAGGGTGGGAGCAGTACCTC. The chain employs TRBV11-2 and TRBJ2-7, with D unclear. This CDR3 has 12 amino acids. Trimming stripped 4 bases from V and 7 bases from J, with 11 bases between. In germline, CDR1 is SGHAT, CDR2 FQNNGV.

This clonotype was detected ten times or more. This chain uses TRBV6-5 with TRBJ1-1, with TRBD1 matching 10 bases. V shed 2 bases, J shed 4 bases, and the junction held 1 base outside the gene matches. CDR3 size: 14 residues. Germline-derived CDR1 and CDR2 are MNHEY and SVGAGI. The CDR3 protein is CASSYDRGPTEAFF. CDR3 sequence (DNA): TGTGCCAGCAGTTACGACAGGGGGCCCACTGAAGCTTTCTTT.

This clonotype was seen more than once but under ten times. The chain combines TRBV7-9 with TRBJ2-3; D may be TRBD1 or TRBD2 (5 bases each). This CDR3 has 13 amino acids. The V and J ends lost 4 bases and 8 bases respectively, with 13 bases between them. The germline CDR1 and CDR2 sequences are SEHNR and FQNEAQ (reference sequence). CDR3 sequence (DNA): TGTGCCAGCAGCTCCCTGGCTGGGGGTACGCAGTATTTT. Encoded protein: CASSSLAGGTQYF.

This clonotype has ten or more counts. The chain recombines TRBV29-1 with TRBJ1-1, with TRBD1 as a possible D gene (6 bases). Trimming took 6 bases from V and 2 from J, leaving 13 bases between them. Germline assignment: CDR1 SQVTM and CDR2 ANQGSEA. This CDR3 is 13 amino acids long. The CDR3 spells CSVSRGGNTEAFF. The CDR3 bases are TGCAGCGTGTCCCGAGGGGGAAACACTGAAGCTTTCTTT.

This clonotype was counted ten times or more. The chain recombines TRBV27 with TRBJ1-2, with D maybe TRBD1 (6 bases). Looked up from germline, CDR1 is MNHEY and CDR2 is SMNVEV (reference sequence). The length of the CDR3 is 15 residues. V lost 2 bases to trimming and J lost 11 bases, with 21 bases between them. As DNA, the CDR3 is TGTGCCAGCAGTTTAACGGGGGAAGGGGGTATGCGGTACACCTTC. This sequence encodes CASSLTGEGGMRYTF.

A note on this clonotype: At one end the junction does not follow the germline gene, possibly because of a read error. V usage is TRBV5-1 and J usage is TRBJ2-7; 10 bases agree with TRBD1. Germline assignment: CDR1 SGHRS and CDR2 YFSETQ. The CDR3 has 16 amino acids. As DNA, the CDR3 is TGCGCCAGCAGCCCTGGGACGGACAGGGGGTCCTACGAGCAGTGCTTC. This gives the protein CASSPGTDRGSYEQCF. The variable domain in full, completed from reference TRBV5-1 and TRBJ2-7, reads KAGVTQTPRYLIKTRGQQVTLSCSPISGHRSVSWYQQTPGQGLQFLFEYFSETQRNKGNFPGRFSGRQFSNSRSEMNVSTLELGDSALYLCASSPGTDRGSYEQCFGPGTRLTVT.

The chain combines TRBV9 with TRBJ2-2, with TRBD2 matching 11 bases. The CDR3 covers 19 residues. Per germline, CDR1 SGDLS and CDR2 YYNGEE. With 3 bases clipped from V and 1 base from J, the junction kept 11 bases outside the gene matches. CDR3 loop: CASSAISGTSGQNTGELFF. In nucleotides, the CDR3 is TGTGCCAGCAGCGCCATATCCGGGACTAGCGGCCAGAACACCGGGGAGCTGTTTTTT. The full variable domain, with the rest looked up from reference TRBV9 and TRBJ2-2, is DSGVTQTPKHLITATGQRVTLRCSPRSGDLSVYWYQQSLDQGLQFLIQYYNGEERAKGNILERFSAQQFPDLHSELNLSSLELGDSALYFCASSAISGTSGQNTGELFFGEGSRLTVL.

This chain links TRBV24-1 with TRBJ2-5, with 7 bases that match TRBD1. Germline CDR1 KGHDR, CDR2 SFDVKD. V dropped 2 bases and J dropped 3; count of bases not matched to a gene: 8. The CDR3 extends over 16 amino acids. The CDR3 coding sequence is TGTGCCACCAGTGATTCCGCCGACAGGGCGAAAGAGACCCAGTACTTC. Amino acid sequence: CATSDSADRAKETQYF.

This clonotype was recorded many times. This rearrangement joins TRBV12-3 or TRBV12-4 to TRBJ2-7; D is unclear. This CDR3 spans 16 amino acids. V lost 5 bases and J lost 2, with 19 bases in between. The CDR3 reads CASSPDPAAGTYEQYF. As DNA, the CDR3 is TGTGCCAGCAGTCCCGATCCCGCGGCAGGTACCTACGAGCAGTACTTC.

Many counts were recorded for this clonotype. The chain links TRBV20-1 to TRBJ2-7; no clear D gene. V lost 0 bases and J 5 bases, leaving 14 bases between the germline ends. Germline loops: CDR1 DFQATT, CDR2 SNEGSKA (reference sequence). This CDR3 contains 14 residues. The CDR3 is CSARDRWRVDEQYF. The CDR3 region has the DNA TGCAGTGCTAGAGATAGGTGGCGAGTCGACGAGCAGTACTTC.

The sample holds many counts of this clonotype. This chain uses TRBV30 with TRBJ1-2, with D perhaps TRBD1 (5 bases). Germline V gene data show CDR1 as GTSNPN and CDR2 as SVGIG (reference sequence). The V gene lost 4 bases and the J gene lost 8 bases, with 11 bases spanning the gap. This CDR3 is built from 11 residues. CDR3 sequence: CAWNFYRGYTF. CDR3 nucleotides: TGTGCCTGGAACTTCTACAGGGGCTACACCTTC.

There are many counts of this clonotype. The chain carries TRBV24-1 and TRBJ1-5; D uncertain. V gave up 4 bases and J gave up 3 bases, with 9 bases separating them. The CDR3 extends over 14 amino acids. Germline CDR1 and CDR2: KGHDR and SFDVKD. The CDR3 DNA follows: TGTGCCACCAGTGAAGAGGCCTCCAATCAGCCCCAGCATTTT. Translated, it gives CATSEEASNQPQHF.

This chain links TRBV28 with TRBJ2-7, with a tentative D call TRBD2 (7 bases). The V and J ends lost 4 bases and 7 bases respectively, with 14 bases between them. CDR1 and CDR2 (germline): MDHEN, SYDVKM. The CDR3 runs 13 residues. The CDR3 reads CASSWGGAREQYF. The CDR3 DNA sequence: TGTGCCAGCAGTTGGGGGGGGGCAAGGGAGCAGTACTTC.

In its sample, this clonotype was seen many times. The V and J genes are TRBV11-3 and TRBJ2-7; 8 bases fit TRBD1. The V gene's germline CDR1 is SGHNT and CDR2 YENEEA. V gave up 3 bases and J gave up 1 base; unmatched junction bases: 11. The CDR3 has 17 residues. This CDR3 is CASSLRKDRDSSYEQYF. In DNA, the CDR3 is TGTGCCAGCAGCTTGAGGAAGGACAGGGACAGTTCCTACGAGCAGTACTTC.

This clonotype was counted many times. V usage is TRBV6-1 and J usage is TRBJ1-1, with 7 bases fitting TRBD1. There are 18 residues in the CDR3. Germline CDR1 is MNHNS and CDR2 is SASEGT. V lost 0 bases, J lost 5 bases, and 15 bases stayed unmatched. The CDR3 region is CASSEAPLLTGRWTEAFF. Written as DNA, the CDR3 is TGTGCCAGCAGTGAAGCCCCTCTCCTGACAGGGAGATGGACTGAAGCTTTCTTT.

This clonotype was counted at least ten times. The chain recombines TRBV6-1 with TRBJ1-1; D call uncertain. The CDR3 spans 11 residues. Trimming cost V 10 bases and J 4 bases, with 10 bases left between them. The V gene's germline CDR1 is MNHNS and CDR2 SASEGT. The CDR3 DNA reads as TGTGCCACAAGGTCGGGCACTGAAGCTTTCTTT. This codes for CATRSGTEAFF.

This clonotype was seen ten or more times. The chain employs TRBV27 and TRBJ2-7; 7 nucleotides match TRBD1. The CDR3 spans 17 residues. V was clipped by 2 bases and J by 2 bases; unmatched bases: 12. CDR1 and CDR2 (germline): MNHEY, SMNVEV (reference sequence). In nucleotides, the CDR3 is TGTGCCAGCAGTTTAACCCCACCTCGACAGGGAGCCTACGAGCAGTACTTC. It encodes CASSLTPPRQGAYEQYF.

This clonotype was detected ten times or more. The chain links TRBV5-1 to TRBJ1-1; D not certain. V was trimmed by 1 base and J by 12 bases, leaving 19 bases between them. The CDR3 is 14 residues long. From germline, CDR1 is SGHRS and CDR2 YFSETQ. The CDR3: CASSLRTDRGRTFF. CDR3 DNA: TGCGCCAGCAGCTTGCGGACGGATCGCGGTCGGACTTTCTTT.